The subject of this entry is one TCR beta chain. The antigen is undetermined. The data were taken from a study of cytotoxic CD8 clonotypes in ibrutinib-treated CLL. The authors obtained approximately 2 micrograms of genomic DNA from cryopreserved PBMCs for TCR beta libraries. CDR1 and CDR2 (germline): SQVTM, ANQGSEA. This CDR3 is 13 amino acids long. The V end was cut by 4 bases, the J end by 2 bases, with 12 bases between. Whole-study findings and limits: Public clonotypes showed up rarely, and on treatment they shrank or held steady.

Sequencing used immunoSEQ multiplex PCR; TCRdb keeps in-frame clones, though not all of them. Here the sample spans roughly 330,000 clones, roughly 67% being singletons. The sequenced sample was PBMCs, obtained after 36 months of ibrutinib treatment. This sequence originates from a human donor with chronic lymphocytic leukemia. The gene calls are TRBV29-1 and TRBJ2-7; TRBD1 might be the D (6 bases). This CDR3 reads CSVVGPGAYEQYF. The CDR3 nucleotides read TGCAGCGTTGTAGGGCCAGGGGCCTACGAGCAGTACTTC.